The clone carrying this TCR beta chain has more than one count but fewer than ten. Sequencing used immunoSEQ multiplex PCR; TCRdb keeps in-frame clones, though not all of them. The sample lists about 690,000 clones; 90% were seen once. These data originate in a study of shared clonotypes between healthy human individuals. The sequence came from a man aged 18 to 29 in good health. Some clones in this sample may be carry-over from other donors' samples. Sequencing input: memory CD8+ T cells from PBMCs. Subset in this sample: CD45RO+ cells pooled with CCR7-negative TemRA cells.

CDR3 sequence reads: CAWNQGLNTEAFF. In DNA form, the CDR3 reads TGTGCCTGGAACCAGGGTTTGAACACTGAAGCTTTCTTT. V and J are TRBV30 and TRBJ1-1, with a weak D call TRBD1 (5 bases). CDR3 length: 13 amino acids. Trimming left V 4 bases short and J 0 bases short, with 9 bases between. The germline V gene encodes CDR1 GTSNPN and CDR2 SVGIG (reference sequence).